The 12 T cell receptor beta chains presented below share a single source sample, sequenced in a study of identical twins. A single record per CDR3 protein comes from TCRdb applying MiXCR to the 5' RACE reads. In the table there are roughly 720,000 distinct CDR3 sequences, roughly 18% of which are singletons. These data are also associated with another study on T cells expressing NK-cell markers.

The specimen sequenced was PBMCs. Receptor source: a woman aged 18-30 years in good health.

This clonotype was counted between two and nine times. The V and J genes are TRBV6-5 and TRBJ2-1; 8 bases are shared with TRBD2. The CDR3 runs 14 residues. Trimming cost V 1 base and J 4 bases; bases outside gene matches: 0. CDR1 is MNHEY and CDR2 is SVGAGI in the germline V gene. This chain's CDR3 is CASSYLAGYNEQFF. In nucleotides, the CDR3 is TGTGCCAGCAGTTACTTAGCGGGGTACAATGAGCAGTTCTTC.

The CDR3 region is CASSRDPFNEQFF. In nucleotides, the CDR3 is TGTGCCAGCAGCCGGGACCCCTTCAATGAGCAGTTCTTC. The genes are TRBV5-4 and TRBJ2-1; D might be TRBD1 or TRBD2, each matching 5 bases. CDR1 SGHNT and CDR2 YYREEE come from the germline V gene (reference sequence). With 4 bases removed from V and 6 bases from J, the gap between germline ends came to 11 bases. The CDR3 consists of 13 residues.

V and J are TRBV29-1 and TRBJ2-2; TRBD2 might be the D (6 bases). The CDR3 is 12 residues long. Per the germline V gene, CDR1 is SQVTM and CDR2 is ANQGSEA. V was clipped by 5 bases and J by 4 bases, with 8 bases between them. The CDR3 here is CSVLATTGELFF. The CDR3 DNA follows: TGCAGCGTTCTAGCGACCACCGGGGAGCTGTTTTTT.

In its sample, this clonotype was seen a few times. CDR3 nucleotide sequence: TGCGCCAGCAGCCCTGGACTAGCGGAGACCTACAATGAGCAGTTCTTC. Translation: CASSPGLAETYNEQFF. The V gene is TRBV4-3, the J gene TRBJ2-1; TRBD2 matches at 10 bases. Germline trimming cut 4 bases from V and 2 bases from J; bases unmatched to any gene: 5. Germline values: CDR1 LGHNA, CDR2 YSLEER. The CDR3 loop spans 16 amino acids.

This clonotype was counted only a few times. The V call is TRBV12-3 or TRBV12-4, the J call TRBJ1-4, with unresolved D. V dropped 6 bases and J dropped 13 bases, with 12 bases sitting between them. There are 11 residues in the CDR3. The CDR3 loop is CASSPNYGLFF. The CDR3 DNA is TGTGCCAGCAGCCCTAATTACGGACTGTTTTTT.

The rearrangement links TRBV3-1 to TRBJ2-7, with 12 bases lining up with TRBD1. The CDR3 has 13 residues. With V trimmed by 6 bases and J by 6 bases, 3 bases remained unmatched. Germline V lookup: CDR1 LGHDT, CDR2 YNNKEL (reference sequence). The CDR3 DNA sequence: TGTGCCAGCAGAGGGACAGGGGGCGGCGAGCAGTACTTC. Protein: CASRGTGGGEQYF.

The chain combines TRBV20-1 with TRBJ2-3; D remains ambiguous. CDR1 is DFQATT and CDR2 is SNEGSKA in the germline V gene (reference sequence). V was pared by 5 bases and J by 5 bases, with 8 bases between. The CDR3 contains 11 residues. The CDR3 coding sequence is TGCAGTGCTTTGGTCGGAGATACGCAGTATTTT. It yields the protein CSALVGDTQYF.

This clonotype showed up just a few times. This sequence joins TRBV7-2 and TRBJ2-1, with TRBD2 matching 7 bases. J was trimmed by 8 bases and V by 5 bases; bases with no gene match: 6. Germline loops: CDR1 SGHTA, CDR2 FQGNSA. The CDR3 contains 13 residues. The CDR3 loop is CASSLLAWHEQFF. The CDR3 bases are TGTGCCAGCAGCCTACTAGCGTGGCATGAGCAGTTCTTC.

This clonotype was seen a single time. The rearrangement links TRBV7-2 to TRBJ2-3; perhaps TRBD1 as D (6 bases). V was clipped by 6 bases and J by 0 bases, with 13 bases between them. CDR1 is SGHTA and CDR2 is FQGNSA in the germline V gene. There are 15 residues in the CDR3. Here the CDR3 reads CASRLRDISTDTQYF. CDR3 nucleotides: TGTGCCAGCAGACTCCGGGACATTAGCACAGATACGCAGTATTTT. Full variable domain (outside the CDR3, taken from reference TRBV7-2 and TRBJ2-3): GAGVSQSPSNKVTEKGKDVELRCDPISGHTALYWYRQSLGQGLEFLIYFQGNSAPDKSGLPSDRFSAERTGGSVSTLTIQRTQQEDSAVYLCASRLRDISTDTQYFGPGTRLTVL.

V is TRBV6-1 and J is TRBJ2-2; D is possibly TRBD1 (5 bases). The V gene's germline CDR1 is MNHNS and CDR2 SASEGT. The length of the CDR3 is 13 residues. Trimming cost V 10 bases and J 5 bases, with 14 bases left between them. The CDR3 nucleotides read TGTGCCACCTCACCTAGGGGTACCGGGGAGCTGTTTTTT. This translates into CATSPRGTGELFF.

The rearrangement joins TRBV4-1 to TRBJ2-3; the D gene is possibly TRBD2 (5 bases). Trimming took off 1 base at V and 5 bases at J, with 22 bases between the two ends. From germline, CDR1 is MGHRA and CDR2 YSYEKL. This CDR3 is 18 amino acids long. The CDR3 region has the DNA TGCGCCAGCAGCCAAGCCCCTCCCCAAGCGGACCGGGGAGATACGCAGTATTTT. As protein: CASSQAPPQADRGDTQYF.

CDR3 DNA: TGTGCCAGCAGCGTAGGGGACGGCCAGGATCAGCCCCAGCATTTT. Translation: CASSVGDGQDQPQHF. V gene TRBV9 combines with J gene TRBJ1-5; a possible D gene is TRBD1 (5 bases). The CDR3 is 15 residues long. Germline V gene data show CDR1 as SGDLS and CDR2 as YYNGEE. Trimming took 0 bases from V and 5 from J, leaving 12 bases between them.